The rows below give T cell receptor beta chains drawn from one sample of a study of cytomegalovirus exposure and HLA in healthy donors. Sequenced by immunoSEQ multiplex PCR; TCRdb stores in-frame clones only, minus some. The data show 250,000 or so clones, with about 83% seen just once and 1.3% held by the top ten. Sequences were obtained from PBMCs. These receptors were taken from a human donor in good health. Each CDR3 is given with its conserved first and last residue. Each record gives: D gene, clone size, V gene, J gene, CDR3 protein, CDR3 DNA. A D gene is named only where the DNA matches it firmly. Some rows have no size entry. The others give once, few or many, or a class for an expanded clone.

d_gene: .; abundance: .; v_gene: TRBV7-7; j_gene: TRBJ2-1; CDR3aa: CASSGTLPGEQFF; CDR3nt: TGTGCTAGCAGCGGGACACTCCCCGGTGAGCAGTTCTTC
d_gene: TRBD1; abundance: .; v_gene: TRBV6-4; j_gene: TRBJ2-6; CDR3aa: CASTHAGTGRNWGANVLTF; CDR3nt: TGTGCCAGCACCCACGCTGGGACAGGGAGGAACTGGGGGGCCAACGTCCTGACTTTC
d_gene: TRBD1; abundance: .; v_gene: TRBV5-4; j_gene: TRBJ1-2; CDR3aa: CASSMDRRTNYGYTF; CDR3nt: TGTGCCAGCAGCATGGACAGGCGAACTAACTATGGCTACACCTTC
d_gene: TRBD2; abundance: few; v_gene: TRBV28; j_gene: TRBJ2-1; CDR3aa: CASSLLSTSGKNEQFF; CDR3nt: TGTGCCAGCAGTTTATTGTCGACTAGCGGGAAAAATGAGCAGTTCTTC
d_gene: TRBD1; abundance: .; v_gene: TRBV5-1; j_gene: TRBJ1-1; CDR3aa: CASREGTGTNTEAFF; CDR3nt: TGCGCCAGCAGAGAGGGGACAGGGACGAACACTGAAGCTTTCTTT
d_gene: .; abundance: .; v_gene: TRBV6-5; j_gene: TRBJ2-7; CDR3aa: CASSYSGLSQGEQYF; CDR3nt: TGTGCCAGCAGTTACTCTGGGCTCAGCCAGGGCGAGCAGTACTTC
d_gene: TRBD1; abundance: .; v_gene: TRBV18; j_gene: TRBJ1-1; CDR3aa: CASSQGQSANTEAFF; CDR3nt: TGTGCCAGCTCTCAGGGACAGTCAGCAAACACTGAAGCTTTCTTT
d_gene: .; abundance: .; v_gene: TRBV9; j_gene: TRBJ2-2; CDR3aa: CASSATGISAGELFF; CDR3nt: TGTGCCAGCAGCGCAACAGGGATTAGTGCCGGGGAGCTGTTTTTT
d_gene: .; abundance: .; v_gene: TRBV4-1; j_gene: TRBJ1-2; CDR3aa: CASSQIQGSDGYTF; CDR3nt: TGCGCCAGCAGCCAAATTCAGGGGTCTGACGGCTACACCTTC
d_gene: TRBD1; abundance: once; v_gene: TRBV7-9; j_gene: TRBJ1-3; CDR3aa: CASSTQGTHPGNTIYF; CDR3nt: TGTGCCAGCAGCACACAGGGGACCCACCCGGGAAACACCATATATTTT
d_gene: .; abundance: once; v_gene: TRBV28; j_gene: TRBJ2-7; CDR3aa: CASTKPGTSITYEQYF; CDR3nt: TGTGCCAGCACCAAACCCGGGACATCAATAACCTACGAGCAGTACTTC
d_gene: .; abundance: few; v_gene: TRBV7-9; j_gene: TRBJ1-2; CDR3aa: CASSPQGNYGYTF; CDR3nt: TGTGCCAGCAGCCCCCAGGGAAACTATGGCTACACCTTC
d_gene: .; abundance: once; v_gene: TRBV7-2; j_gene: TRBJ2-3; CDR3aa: CASSLAGATDTQYF; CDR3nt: TGTGCCAGCAGCTTAGCGGGAGCCACAGATACGCAGTATTTT
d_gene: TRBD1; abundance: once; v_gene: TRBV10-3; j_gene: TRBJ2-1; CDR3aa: CATGMGQWYNEQFF; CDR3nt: TGTGCCACGGGAATGGGACAGTGGTACAATGAGCAGTTCTTC
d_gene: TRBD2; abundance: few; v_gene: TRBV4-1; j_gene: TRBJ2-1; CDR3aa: CASSLSGSGYNEQFF; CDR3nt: TGCGCCAGCAGTCTAAGCGGGAGCGGGTACAATGAGCAGTTCTTC
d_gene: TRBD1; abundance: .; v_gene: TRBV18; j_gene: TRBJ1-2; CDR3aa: CASTPRTGQSNYGYTF; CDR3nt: TGTGCCAGCACCCCTCGGACAGGTCAGAGTAACTATGGCTACACCTTC
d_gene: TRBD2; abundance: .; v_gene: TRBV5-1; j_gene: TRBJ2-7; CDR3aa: CASSFLGGDSYEQYF; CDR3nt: TGCGCCAGCAGCTTCCTCGGGGGGGACTCCTACGAGCAGTACTTC
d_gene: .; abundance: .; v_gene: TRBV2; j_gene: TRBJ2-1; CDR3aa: CASSNRGGVNEQFF; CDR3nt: TGTGCCAGCAGCAACAGGGGAGGTGTTAATGAGCAGTTCTTC
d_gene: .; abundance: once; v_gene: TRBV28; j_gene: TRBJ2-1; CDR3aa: CASSIGGSRNHEQFF; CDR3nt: TGTGCCAGCAGCATTGGGGGGAGTAGGAACCATGAGCAGTTCTTC
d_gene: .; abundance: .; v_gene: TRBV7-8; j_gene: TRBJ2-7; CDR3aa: CASRSKQGNPHEQYF; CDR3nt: TGTGCCAGCAGGTCAAAGCAGGGGAACCCCCACGAGCAGTACTTC